The sequence of this TCR beta chain was determined in a study of regulatory T cells in long-lasting Graves disease. Study conclusions and caveats: A greater number of public clonotypes (about 2,900) was shared by persistent patients than by new patients (over 900).

Libraries of TCR beta came from iRepertoire HTBI primers plus Arm-PCR of CDR3 regions. Each CDR3 protein is one row after TCRdb ran MiXCR on the multiplex PCR reads. The sample consists of about 330,000 distinct CDR3 sequences, 16% of them appearing once. Germline V CDR1 and CDR2: SNHLY, FYNNEI. Trimming took 6 bases from V and 10 from J; bases not matched to a gene: 17. This CDR3 comprises 16 residues. Time point in this sample: newly diagnosed GD, antithyroid drugs for less than 3 months. Preparation of the TCR library used RNA extracted from PBMCs. Of note for this clonotype: Its antigen is currently unknown.

This same sample was also part of a study on T cells in Graves' hyperthyroidism and ophthalmopathy. Turning to that study: Initially, a first-round RT-PCR of the TCR CDR3 employed the HTBI primer set.

The receptor's source is a young woman with Graves disease. The input for sequencing was peripheral blood mononuclear cells (PBMCs), taken at new diagnosis, from a patient treated with antithyroid drugs. The chain has TRBV2 and TRBJ1-4; 7 positions match TRBD1. The CDR3 DNA follows: TGTGCCAGCAGCCCGCCCAGGACAGGTATTTGGCGAAAACTGTTTTTT. Amino acid sequence: CASSPPRTGIWRKLFF. The full variable domain, in which reference TRBV2 and TRBJ1-4 provide the parts outside the CDR3, is EPEVTQTPSHQVTQMGQEVILRCVPISNHLYFYWYRQILGQKVEFLVSFYNNEISEKSEIFDDQFSVERPDGSNFTLKIRSTKLEDSAMYFCASSPPRTGIWRKLFFGSGTQLSVL.